The rows below give T cell receptor beta chains drawn from one sample of a study of blood T cell repertoires in COVID-19. Sequenced by immunoSEQ multiplex PCR; TCRdb stores in-frame clones only, minus some. Of 200,000 or so clones listed, roughly nine tenths are singletons. Sequencing used PBMCs or T cells enriched from blood (not recorded which). These receptors were taken from a woman younger than 35 who had recovered from COVID-19. CDR3s include the opening cysteine and the closing phenylalanine or tryptophan. Fields, in order: J gene, V gene, CDR3 length, clone size, D gene, CDR3 DNA, CDR3 protein. The D gene is left open where the match is weak. Some rows mark clone size as missing; the rest say once, few, many or name a class of expanded clone.

>TRBJ1-2|TRBV28|11|NA|NA
TGTGCCAGCAGTGCGTGGTATGGCTACACCTTC
CASSAWYGYTF
>TRBJ2-7|TRBV7-9|13|NA|NA
TGTGCCAGCAGCTTTTCCCTCTCCTACGAGCAGTACTTC
CASSFSLSYEQYF
>TRBJ2-7|TRBV4-1|15|NA|TRBD1
TGCGCCAGCAGCCAAGATATCACAGGGGGCTACGAGCAGTACTTC
CASSQDITGGYEQYF
>TRBJ1-1|TRBV18|16|NA|TRBD1
TGTGCCAGCTCATCCCAATTTACAGGGGAGAACACTGAAGCTTTCTTT
CASSSQFTGENTEAFF
>TRBJ2-7|TRBV4-1|14|NA|NA
TGCGCCAGCAGCCAAGATCCGGGGATCTACGAGCAGTACTTC
CASSQDPGIYEQYF
>TRBJ1-2|TRBV4-1|17|NA|TRBD1
TGCGCCAGCAGCCGTGGCCCGATTACCGGGACAGGGCATGGCTACACCTTC
CASSRGPITGTGHGYTF
>TRBJ2-3|TRBV4-2|14|once|NA
TGTGCCAGCAGCCAGGTCATCTACACAGATACGCAGTATTTT
CASSQVIYTDTQYF
>TRBJ1-1|TRBV14|20|NA|TRBD1
TGTGCCAGCAGCCAAAGGGGACAGGGAGCACCAGGGGGAGTGAACACTGAAGCTTTCTTT
CASSQRGQGAPGGVNTEAFF
>TRBJ1-2|TRBV1|16|once|NA
TGCACCAGCAGCTCATACCGGGGACAGGGGGCGAAAGGCTACACCTTC
CTSSSYRGQGAKGYTF
>TRBJ2-1|TRBV5-4|14|once|NA
TGTGCCAGCAGGGACCCCCAGGGGTACAATGAGCAGTTCTTC
CASRDPQGYNEQFF
>TRBJ1-3|TRBV11-2|15|NA|NA
TGTGCCAGCAGCTTGCAGGGGTGGTCTGGAAACACCATATATTTT
CASSLQGWSGNTIYF
>TRBJ1-1|TRBV9|16|once|NA
TGTGCCAGCAGCCCCAGCGGGGCAGCTTTGAACACTGAAGCTTTCTTT
CASSPSGAALNTEAFF
>TRBJ2-3|TRBV7-9|14|NA|TRBD2
TGTGCCAGCAGCCCTAGCGGATACACAGATACGCAGTATTTT
CASSPSGYTDTQYF
>TRBJ1-4|TRBV20-1|12|NA|NA
TGCAGTGCTAGTATTTACGCGGAAAAACTGTTTTTT
CSASIYAEKLFF
>TRBJ1-3|TRBV30|14|NA|NA
TGTGCCTGGAGGAACAGGAGGGAGGCGGACACCATATATTTT
CAWRNRREADTIYF
>TRBJ2-7|TRBV6-5|16|NA|TRBD1
TGTGCCAGCAGTTACTCTTTCCGGACAGGGGGCTACGAGCAGTACTTC
CASSYSFRTGGYEQYF
>TRBJ1-1|TRBV25-1|13|NA|NA
TGTGCCAGCAGTGATCGGGGGTCCACTGAAGCTTTCTTT
CASSDRGSTEAFF
>TRBJ2-3|TRBV18|11|NA|NA
TGTGCCAGCTCACCCGGTGATACGCAGTATTTT
CASSPGDTQYF
>TRBJ2-5|TRBV28|14|NA|NA
TGTGCCAGCAGACCTATGGGAGAGGCAGGGACCCAGTACTTC
CASRPMGEAGTQYF
>TRBJ1-2|TRBV5-1|14|NA|TRBD1
TGCGCCAGCAGCTCACAGGGGGCGGGTTCTGGCTACACCTTC
CASSSQGAGSGYTF
>TRBJ1-2|TRBV9|14|NA|NA
TGTGCCAGCAGCGTAGGGGAGGGGCCCTATGGCTACACCTTC
CASSVGEGPYGYTF
>TRBJ1-5|TRBV7-2|13|NA|NA
TGTGCCAGCAGCTACGAGACGGGTCAGCCCCAGCATTTT
CASSYETGQPQHF
>TRBJ2-7|TRBV27|15|NA|TRBD2
TGTGCCAGCAGTCTGGGTAGCGGGGCCTTGCGGGAGCAGTACTTC
CASSLGSGALREQYF
>TRBJ2-1|TRBV6-5|12|NA|NA
TGTGCCAGCGGGAGCCACTCCTGGTTTCGGTTCTTC
CASGSHSWFRFF
>TRBJ1-4|TRBV5-6|17|NA|TRBD1
TGTGCCAGCAGCTCCTCCAGGGGGTGGAGTACTAATGAAAAACTGTTTTTT
CASSSSRGWSTNEKLFF
>TRBJ1-4|TRBV7-9|16|once|TRBD1
TGTGCCAGCAGCGGAGGAGAACAGGGGAGCGGTGAAAAACTGTTTTTT
CASSGGEQGSGEKLFF
>TRBJ2-7|TRBV27|13|once|TRBD1
TGTGCCAGCAGCCGGGACAGGGGCTACGAGCAGTACTTC
CASSRDRGYEQYF
>TRBJ1-2|TRBV24-1|14|NA|NA
TGTGCCACCAGTGAACGCGACAGCATCTATGGCTACACCTTC
CATSERDSIYGYTF
>TRBJ2-7|TRBV3-1/TRBV3-2|15|NA|TRBD2
TGTGCCAGCAGCCAGGTAGCGGGGTCCTCCTACGAGCAGTACTTC
CASSQVAGSSYEQYF
>TRBJ1-1|TRBV6-1|14|NA|NA
TGTGCCAGCAGTGAACAATTCCCAAACACTGAAGCTTTCTTT
CASSEQFPNTEAFF
>TRBJ2-4|TRBV30|13|NA|NA
TGTGCCTGGAGTGTAGGAGGGGGGGACATTCAGTACTTC
CAWSVGGGDIQYF
>TRBJ1-5|TRBV10-3|13|NA|TRBD1
TGTGCCATCAGCGTGGAAGGGGGCCAGCCCCAGCATTTT
CAISVEGGQPQHF
>TRBJ2-7|TRBV5-1|16|few|TRBD2
TGCGCCAGCAGCTTGGGTCCTAGCGGGGACTCCTACGAGCAGTACTTC
CASSLGPSGDSYEQYF
>TRBJ2-7|TRBV7-9|15|NA|TRBD1
TGTGCCAGCAGCTCCCAAAGGGACAGATTGGACGAGCAGTACTTC
CASSSQRDRLDEQYF
>TRBJ1-1|TRBV15|16|NA|TRBD1
TGTGCCACCAGCAGAGAAGTTGGTTTGTTGGACAGGGAAGCTTTCTTT
CATSREVGLLDREAFF
>TRBJ2-2|TRBV24-1|17|once|TRBD1
TGTGCCACCAGTGCCCTGGGAAGGACAGGGCTCACCGGGGAGCTGTTTTTT
CATSALGRTGLTGELFF
>TRBJ2-3|TRBV5-1|14|NA|NA
TGCGCCAGCAGCGGCAGTGCTAGCACAGATACGCAGTATTTT
CASSGSASTDTQYF
>TRBJ1-4|TRBV3-1/TRBV3-2|15|NA|NA
TGTGCCAGCAGCCAGGGTGGCTTGAAGGAGGAAAAACTGTTTTTT
CASSQGGLKEEKLFF
>TRBJ1-2|TRBV6-5|14|NA|TRBD1
TGTGCCAGCAGTACCGCGGGACAGGGTTCCGGCTACACCTTC
CASSTAGQGSGYTF
>TRBJ2-7|TRBV20-1|11|NA|NA
TGCAGTGCTAAGAACGGTTACGAGCAGTACTTC
CSAKNGYEQYF